Listed below are T cell receptor beta chains from one sample, sequenced in a study of cytomegalovirus exposure and HLA in healthy donors. The table came from immunoSEQ multiplex PCR; TCRdb's copy has only in-frame clones and leaves some out. There are 120,000 to 150,000 clones in the sample; 75% to 90% occur only once, and 1.2% lies in the top ten. The sequenced sample consisted of PBMCs. The receptors stem from a female donor in good health and CMV-seronegative. Both conserved end residues are part of each CDR3. The D gene is left open where the match is weak. Part of the rows lack a size; the others show once, few, many or a class for expanded clones.

j_call | v_call | d_call | clone_size | cdr3_nt | cdr3_aa
TRBJ2-5 | TRBV6-1 | - | - | TGTGCCAGCAGTGAAACCTCTTGGGCTTGGGAAGAGACCCAGTACTTC | CASSETSWAWEETQYF
TRBJ1-2 | TRBV6-6 | TRBD1 | few | TGTGCCAGCAGTTACTCGGACAGGGTTTATGGCTACACCTTC | CASSYSDRVYGYTF
TRBJ2-1 | TRBV9 | TRBD2 | - | TGTGCCAGCAGCGTAGAGGGGACTAGCGGAAAGCAGTTCTTC | CASSVEGTSGKQFF
TRBJ1-1 | TRBV7-9 | - | once | TGTGCCAGCAGCTTGAGCCGGGAGAACACTGAAGCTTTCTTT | CASSLSRENTEAFF
TRBJ1-1 | TRBV2 | - | - | TGTGCCAGCAAGCTCTCAGGGGTTAACACTGAAGCTTTCTTT | CASKLSGVNTEAFF
TRBJ2-7 | TRBV7-9 | - | once | TGTGCCAGCAGCTTCGAGAGAGAACCCTTCTACGAGCAGTACTTC | CASSFEREPFYEQYF
TRBJ1-2 | TRBV28 | - | - | TGTGCCAGTCGACAGGATGTCTCGCATGGCTACACCTTC | CASRQDVSHGYTF
TRBJ2-7 | TRBV18 | TRBD1 | - | TGTGCCAGCTCCCGAGGGGGACAGGGGGCCTACGAGCAGTACTTC | CASSRGGQGAYEQYF
TRBJ2-1 | TRBV7-9 | TRBD2 | once | TGTGCCAGCAGCTCCACTAGCGGGAGTCACAATGAGCAGTTCTTC | CASSSTSGSHNEQFF
TRBJ1-1 | TRBV6-1 | - | - | TGTGCCAGCAGGCGGGGGTGGCCCATGAACACTGAAGCTTTCTTT | CASRRGWPMNTEAFF
TRBJ2-3 | TRBV9 | - | - | TGTGCCAGCAGCGTAGTGGGAGTCCCAGATACGCAGTATTTT | CASSVVGVPDTQYF
TRBJ2-5 | TRBV5-4 | - | - | TGTGCCAGCAGCTTGGACGACCTCCAGGGGACCCAGTACTTC | CASSLDDLQGTQYF
TRBJ2-7 | TRBV5-1 | TRBD2 | - | TGCGCCAGCAGCACGGGGACTAGCGGAAACTCCTACGAGCAGTACTTC | CASSTGTSGNSYEQYF
TRBJ1-1 | TRBV6-6 | - | - | TGTGCCAGCAGTCAGGACAGGAACACTGAAGCTTTCTTT | CASSQDRNTEAFF
TRBJ1-1 | TRBV5-1 | TRBD1 | - | TGCGCCAGCAGCGGGGGGACAGGGAACACTGAAGCTTTCTTT | CASSGGTGNTEAFF
TRBJ1-1 | TRBV10-3 | TRBD1 | - | TGTGCCATCAGTGAGAGGGACAGGGGGGCCACTGAAGCTTTCTTT | CAISERDRGATEAFF
TRBJ1-5 | TRBV7-2 | - | - | TGTGCCAGCAGCTTAAGCAATAGCAATCAGCCCCAGCATTTT | CASSLSNSNQPQHF
TRBJ2-7 | TRBV27 | - | - | TGTGCCAGCAGTCCCTCTAACGGGGAAGCCTACGAGCAGTACTTC | CASSPSNGEAYEQYF
TRBJ1-1 | TRBV6-1 | - | - | TGTGCCAGCAGTGAAGAACAGGCTGGGAACACTGAAGCTTTCTTT | CASSEEQAGNTEAFF
TRBJ2-4 | TRBV13 | TRBD1 | - | TGTGCCAGCAGCCCTGGGACAGGGTACAACATTCAGTACTTC | CASSPGTGYNIQYF
TRBJ2-7 | TRBV7-6 | TRBD2 | - | TGTGCCAGCAGCTTAGCGGGAGGGACCTACGAGCAGTACTTC | CASSLAGGTYEQYF
TRBJ2-4 | TRBV15 | - | - | TGTGCCACCAGCAGGGATACAGAAAACATTCAGTACTTC | CATSRDTENIQYF
TRBJ2-5 | TRBV7-9 | TRBD1 | - | TGTGCCAGCAGCTTCCGGGACAGGGTTAATGGAGTAGAGACCCAGTACTTC | CASSFRDRVNGVETQYF
TRBJ2-7 | TRBV29-1 | TRBD2 | - | TGCAGCGTTGGGGCCGGGACTAGCGAGTACGAGCAGTACTTC | CSVGAGTSEYEQYF
TRBJ1-5 | TRBV27 | - | - | TGTGCCAGCAGTTTTGCGGGGGGTCAGCCCCAGCATTTT | CASSFAGGQPQHF
TRBJ2-5 | TRBV13 | - | - | TGTGCCAGCAGCCCTTTTGGGAGAGAGGGATGGCCCCAGTACTTC | CASSPFGREGWPQYF
TRBJ2-1 | TRBV2 | TRBD2 | - | TGTGCCAGCAGTGTTCTAGCGGGAGGGCCAAATGAGCAGTTCTTC | CASSVLAGGPNEQFF
TRBJ1-6 | TRBV6-5 | - | - | TGTGCCAGCAGTTACGGGGCAGGGTATAATTCACCCCTCCACTTT | CASSYGAGYNSPLHF
TRBJ1-1 | TRBV6-1 | TRBD1 | - | TGTGCCAGCAGGGGGGGACAGGGGAACACTGAAGCTTTCTTT | CASRGGQGNTEAFF
TRBJ2-7 | TRBV5-6 | - | - | TGTGCCAGCAGCTTGGTAGAGAAGCACGAGCAGTACTTC | CASSLVEKHEQYF
TRBJ1-2 | TRBV5-1 | - | few | TGCGCCAGCAGCTTGGGCGGCAGGGCCCTCTATGGCTACACCTTC | CASSLGGRALYGYTF
TRBJ1-1 | TRBV9 | TRBD1 | - | TGTGCCAGCAGCGTTACAGGGGGCCATGCTTTCTTT | CASSVTGGHAFF